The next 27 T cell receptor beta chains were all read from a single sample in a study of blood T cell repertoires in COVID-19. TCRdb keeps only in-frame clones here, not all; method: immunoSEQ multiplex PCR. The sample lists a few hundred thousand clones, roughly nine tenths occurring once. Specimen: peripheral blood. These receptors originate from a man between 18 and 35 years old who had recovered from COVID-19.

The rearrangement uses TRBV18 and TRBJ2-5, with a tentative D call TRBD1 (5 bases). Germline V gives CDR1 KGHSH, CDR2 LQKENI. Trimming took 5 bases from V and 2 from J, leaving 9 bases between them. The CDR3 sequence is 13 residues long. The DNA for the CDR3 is TGTGCCAGCTCATCGAGACAGCAAGAGACCCAGTACTTC. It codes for CASSSRQQETQYF.

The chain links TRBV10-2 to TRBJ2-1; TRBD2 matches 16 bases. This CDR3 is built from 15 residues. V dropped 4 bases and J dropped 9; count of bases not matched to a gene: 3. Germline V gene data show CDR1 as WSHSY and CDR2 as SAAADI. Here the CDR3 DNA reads TGCGCCAGCAGTGGGGGACTAGCGGGGGGGCGTGAGCAGTTCTTC. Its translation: CASSGGLAGGREQFF.

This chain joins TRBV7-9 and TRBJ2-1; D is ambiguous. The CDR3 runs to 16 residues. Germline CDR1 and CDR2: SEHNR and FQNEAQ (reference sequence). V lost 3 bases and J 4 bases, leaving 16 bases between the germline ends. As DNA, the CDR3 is TGTGCCAGCAGCTTGTCGGTCCAGGTTCCTTACAATGAGCAGTTCTTC. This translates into CASSLSVQVPYNEQFF. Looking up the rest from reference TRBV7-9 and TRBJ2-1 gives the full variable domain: DTGVSQNPRHKITKRGQNVTFRCDPISEHNRLYWYRQTLGQGPEFLTYFQNEAQLEKSRLLSDRFSAERPKGSFSTLEIQRTEQGDSAMYLCASSLSVQVPYNEQFFGPGTRLTVL.

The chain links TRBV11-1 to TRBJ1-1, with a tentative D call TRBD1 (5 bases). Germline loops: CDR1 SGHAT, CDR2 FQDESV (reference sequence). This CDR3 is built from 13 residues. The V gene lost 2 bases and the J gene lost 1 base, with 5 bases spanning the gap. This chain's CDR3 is CASSLQGNTEAFF. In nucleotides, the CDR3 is TGTGCCAGCAGCTTACAGGGGAACACTGAAGCTTTCTTT. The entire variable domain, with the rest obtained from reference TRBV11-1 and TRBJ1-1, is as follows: EAEVAQSPRYKITEKSQAVAFWCDPISGHATLYWYRQILGQGPELLVQFQDESVVDDSQLPKDRFSAERLKGVDSTLKIQPAELGDSAMYLCASSLQGNTEAFFGQGTRLTVV.

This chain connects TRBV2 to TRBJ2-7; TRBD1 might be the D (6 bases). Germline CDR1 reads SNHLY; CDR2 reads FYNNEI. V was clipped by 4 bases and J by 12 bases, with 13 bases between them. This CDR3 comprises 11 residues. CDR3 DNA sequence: TGTGCCAGCAGTGCGGGACACCCCCTGTACTTC. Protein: CASSAGHPLYF.

CDR3 region: CASSDSPGGKLFF. In nucleotides, the CDR3 is TGTGCCAGCAGTGACTCGCCGGGGGGAAAACTGTTTTTT. The V call is TRBV6-4, the J call TRBJ1-4; D may be TRBD1 (5 bases). The CDR3 is made up of 13 amino acids. Trimming stripped 0 bases from V and 10 bases from J, with 9 bases between. Germline CDR1 is MRHNA and CDR2 is SNTAGT.

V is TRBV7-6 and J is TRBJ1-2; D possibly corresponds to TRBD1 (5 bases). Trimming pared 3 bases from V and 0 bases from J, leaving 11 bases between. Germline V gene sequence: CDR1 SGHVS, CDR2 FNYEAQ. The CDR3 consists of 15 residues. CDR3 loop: CASSLREGPNYGYTF. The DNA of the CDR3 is TGTGCCAGCAGCTTGAGGGAGGGGCCTAACTATGGCTACACCTTC.

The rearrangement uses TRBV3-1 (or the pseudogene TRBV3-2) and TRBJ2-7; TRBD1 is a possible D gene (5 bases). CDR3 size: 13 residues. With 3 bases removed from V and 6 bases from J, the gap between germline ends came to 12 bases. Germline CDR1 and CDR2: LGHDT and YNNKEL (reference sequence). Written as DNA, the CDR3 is TGTGCCAGCAGCCAGCCGAAAGGGGCCGAGCAGTACTTC. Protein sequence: CASSQPKGAEQYF.

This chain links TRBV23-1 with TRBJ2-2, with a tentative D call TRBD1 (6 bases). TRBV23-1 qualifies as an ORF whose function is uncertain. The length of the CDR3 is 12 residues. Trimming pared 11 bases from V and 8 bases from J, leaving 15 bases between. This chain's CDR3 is CALLGAWGELFF. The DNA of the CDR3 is TGCGCCCTTCTGGGGGCATGGGGGGAGCTGTTTTTT.

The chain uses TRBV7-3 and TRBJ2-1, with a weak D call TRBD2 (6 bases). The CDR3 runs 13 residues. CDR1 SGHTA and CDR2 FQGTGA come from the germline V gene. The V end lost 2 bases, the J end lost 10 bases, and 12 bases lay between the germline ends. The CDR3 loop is CASSLGGAGEQFF. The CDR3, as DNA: TGTGCCAGCAGCTTAGGAGGGGCTGGGGAGCAGTTCTTC.

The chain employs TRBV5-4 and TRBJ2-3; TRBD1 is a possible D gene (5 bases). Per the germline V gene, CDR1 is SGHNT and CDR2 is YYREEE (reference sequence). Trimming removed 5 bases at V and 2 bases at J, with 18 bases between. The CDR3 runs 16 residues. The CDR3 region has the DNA TGTGCCAGCAGTTATCGACAGAGCCATCCCACAGATACGCAGTATTTT. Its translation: CASSYRQSHPTDTQYF.

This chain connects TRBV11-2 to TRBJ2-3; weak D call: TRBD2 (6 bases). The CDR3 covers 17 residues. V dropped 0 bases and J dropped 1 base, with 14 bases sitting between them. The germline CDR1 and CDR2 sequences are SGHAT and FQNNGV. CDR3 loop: CASSLDGGGIGTDTQYF. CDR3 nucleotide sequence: TGTGCCAGCAGCTTAGATGGAGGAGGGATCGGCACAGATACGCAGTATTTT.

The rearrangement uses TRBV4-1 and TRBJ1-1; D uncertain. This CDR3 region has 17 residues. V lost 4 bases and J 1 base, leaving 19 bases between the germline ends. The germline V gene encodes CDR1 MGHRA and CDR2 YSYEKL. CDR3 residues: CASSLARVSRPNTEAFF. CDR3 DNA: TGCGCCAGCAGCCTCGCTCGAGTGAGCAGGCCGAACACTGAAGCTTTCTTT.

The CDR3 loop reads CSVPTAVNTEAFF. For the CDR3, the DNA is TGCAGCGTCCCTACAGCAGTGAACACTGAAGCTTTCTTT. The rearrangement joins TRBV29-1 to TRBJ1-1; D gene unclear. The CDR3 runs 13 residues. The V gene's germline CDR1 is SQVTM and CDR2 ANQGSEA. Trimming cost V 6 bases and J 0 bases, with 11 bases left between them.

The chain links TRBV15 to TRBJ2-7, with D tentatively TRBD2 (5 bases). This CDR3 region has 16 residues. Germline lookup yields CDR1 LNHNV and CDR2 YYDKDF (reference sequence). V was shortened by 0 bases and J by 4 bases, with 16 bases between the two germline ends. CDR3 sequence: CATSRERQSGGYEQYF. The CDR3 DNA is TGTGCCACCAGCAGAGAGAGACAATCTGGAGGTTACGAGCAGTACTTC.

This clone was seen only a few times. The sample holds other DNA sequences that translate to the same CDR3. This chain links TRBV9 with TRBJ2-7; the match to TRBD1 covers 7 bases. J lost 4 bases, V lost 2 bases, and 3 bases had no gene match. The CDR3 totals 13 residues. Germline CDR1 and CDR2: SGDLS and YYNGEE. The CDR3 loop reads CASSVGTAYEQYF. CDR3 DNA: TGTGCCAGCAGCGTCGGGACAGCTTACGAGCAGTACTTC.

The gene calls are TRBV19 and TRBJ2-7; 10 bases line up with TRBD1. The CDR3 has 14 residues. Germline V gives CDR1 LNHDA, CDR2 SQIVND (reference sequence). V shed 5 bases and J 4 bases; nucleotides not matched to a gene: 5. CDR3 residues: CASSAGQGMYEQYF. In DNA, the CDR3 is TGTGCCAGTAGTGCGGGACAGGGGATGTACGAGCAGTACTTC.

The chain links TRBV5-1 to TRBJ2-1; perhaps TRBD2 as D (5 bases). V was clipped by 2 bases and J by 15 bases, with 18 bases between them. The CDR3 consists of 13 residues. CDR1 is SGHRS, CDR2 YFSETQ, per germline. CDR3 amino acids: CASSFPQAKDWFF. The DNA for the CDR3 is TGCGCCAGCAGCTTCCCTCAGGCCAAGGACTGGTTCTTC.

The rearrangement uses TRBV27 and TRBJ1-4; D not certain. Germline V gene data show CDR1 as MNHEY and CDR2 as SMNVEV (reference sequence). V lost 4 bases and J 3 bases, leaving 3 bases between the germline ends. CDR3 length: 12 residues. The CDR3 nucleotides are TGTGCCAGCAGTTCCTCTAATGAAAAACTGTTTTTT. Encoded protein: CASSSSNEKLFF.

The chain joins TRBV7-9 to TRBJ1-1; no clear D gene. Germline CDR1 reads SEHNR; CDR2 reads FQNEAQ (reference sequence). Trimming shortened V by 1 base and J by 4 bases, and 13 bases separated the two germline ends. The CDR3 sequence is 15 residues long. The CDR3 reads CASSLGGRWFTEAFF. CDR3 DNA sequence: TGTGCCAGCAGCTTAGGAGGGCGGTGGTTCACTGAAGCTTTCTTT.

The CDR3 spells CASSQEREGVLFYEQYF. DNA for the CDR3: TGTGCCAGCAGCCAAGAACGGGAGGGTGTTCTTTTTTACGAGCAGTACTTC. The chain couples TRBV3-1 (or the pseudogene TRBV3-2) to TRBJ2-7, with 8 nucleotides matching TRBD2. V lost 0 bases, J lost 4 bases, and 11 bases stayed unmatched. CDR1 is LGHDT and CDR2 is YNNKEL in the germline V gene (reference sequence). This CDR3 spans 17 amino acids.

CDR3 DNA sequence: TGTGCCAGCAGCTTGGACAGTAAAAACATTCAGTACTTC. Amino acid sequence: CASSLDSKNIQYF. This sequence joins TRBV5-5 and TRBJ2-4; D is unresolved. The germline CDR1 and CDR2 sequences are SGHKS and YYEKEE (reference sequence). V lost 0 bases, J lost 4 bases, and 5 bases lay in between. This CDR3 has 13 residues.

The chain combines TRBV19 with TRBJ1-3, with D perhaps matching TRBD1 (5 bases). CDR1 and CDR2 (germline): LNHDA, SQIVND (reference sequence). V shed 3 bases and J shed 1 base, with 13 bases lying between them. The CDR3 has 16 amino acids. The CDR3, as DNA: TGTGCCAGTAGTATCAGGAATACAGGATCTGGAAACACCATATATTTT. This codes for CASSIRNTGSGNTIYF.

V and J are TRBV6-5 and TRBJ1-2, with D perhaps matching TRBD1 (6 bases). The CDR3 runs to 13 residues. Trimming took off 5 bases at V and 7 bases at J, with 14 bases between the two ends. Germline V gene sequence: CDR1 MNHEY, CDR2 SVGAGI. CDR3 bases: TGTGCCAGCAGTCCTCCGAAACAGGGTGGCTACACCTTC. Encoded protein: CASSPPKQGGYTF.

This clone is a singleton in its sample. CDR3 in DNA: TGTGCCAGCAGTTTCCTCGTTAACACAGATACGCAGTATTTT. As protein: CASSFLVNTDTQYF. This chain joins TRBV27 and TRBJ2-3, with D unresolved. CDR3 length equals 14 residues. V was clipped by 3 bases and J by 2 bases, with 9 bases between them. The germline V gene encodes CDR1 MNHEY and CDR2 SMNVEV (reference sequence).

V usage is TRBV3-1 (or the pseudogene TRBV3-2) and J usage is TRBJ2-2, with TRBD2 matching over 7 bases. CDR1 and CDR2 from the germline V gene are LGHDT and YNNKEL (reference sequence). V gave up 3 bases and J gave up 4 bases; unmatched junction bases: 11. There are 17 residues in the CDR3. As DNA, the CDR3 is TGTGCCAGCAGCCATTATGCTGGCGGGGAGGGCACCGGGGAGCTGTTTTTT. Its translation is CASSHYAGGEGTGELFF.

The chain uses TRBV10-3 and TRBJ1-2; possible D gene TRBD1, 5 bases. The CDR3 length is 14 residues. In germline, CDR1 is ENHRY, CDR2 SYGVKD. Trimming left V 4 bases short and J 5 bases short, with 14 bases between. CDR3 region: CAISGGEFMYGYTF. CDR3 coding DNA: TGTGCCATCAGTGGGGGGGAATTTATGTATGGCTACACCTTC.